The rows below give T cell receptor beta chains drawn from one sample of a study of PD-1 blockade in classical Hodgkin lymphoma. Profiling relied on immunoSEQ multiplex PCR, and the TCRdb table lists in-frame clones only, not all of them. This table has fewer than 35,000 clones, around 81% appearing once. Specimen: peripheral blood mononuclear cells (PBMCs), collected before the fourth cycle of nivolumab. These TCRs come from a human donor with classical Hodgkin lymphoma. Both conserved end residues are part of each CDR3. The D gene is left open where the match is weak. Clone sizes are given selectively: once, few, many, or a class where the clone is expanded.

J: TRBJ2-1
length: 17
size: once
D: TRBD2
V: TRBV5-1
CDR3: CASSWMRGGHSYNEQFF
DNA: TGCGCCAGCAGCTGGATGCGGGGGGGCCACTCCTACAATGAGCAGTTCTTC

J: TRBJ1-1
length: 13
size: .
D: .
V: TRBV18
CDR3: CASKQTAATEAFF
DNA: TGTGCCAGCAAACAGACGGCGGCCACTGAAGCTTTCTTT

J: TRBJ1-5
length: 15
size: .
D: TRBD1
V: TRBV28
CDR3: CASSLAGGRNQPQHF
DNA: TGTGCCAGCAGTTTGGCAGGGGGCCGAAATCAGCCCCAGCATTTT

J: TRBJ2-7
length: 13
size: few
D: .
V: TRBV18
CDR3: CASSPADGYEQYF
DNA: TGTGCCAGCTCACCGGCTGACGGCTACGAGCAGTACTTC

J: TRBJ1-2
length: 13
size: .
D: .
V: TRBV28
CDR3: CASSSSPPGGYTF
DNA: TGTGCCAGCAGTTCGTCCCCTCCGGGGGGCTACACCTTC

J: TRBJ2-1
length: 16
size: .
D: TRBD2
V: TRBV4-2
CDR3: CASSPSGTRIHNEQFF
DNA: TGTGCCAGCAGCCCGTCCGGGACTAGAATCCACAATGAGCAGTTCTTC

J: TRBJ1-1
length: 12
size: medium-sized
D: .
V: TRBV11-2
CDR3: CASSLGAAEAFF
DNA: TGTGCCAGCAGCTTAGGGGCTGCTGAAGCTTTCTTT

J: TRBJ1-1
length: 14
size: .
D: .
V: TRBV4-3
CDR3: CASSQGRGNTEAFF
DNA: TGCGCCAGCAGCCAGGGCCGCGGGAACACTGAAGCTTTCTTT

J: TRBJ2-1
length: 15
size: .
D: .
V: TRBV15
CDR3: CATSRVQSSYNEQFF
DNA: TGTGCCACCAGCAGAGTCCAGAGCTCCTACAATGAGCAGTTCTTC

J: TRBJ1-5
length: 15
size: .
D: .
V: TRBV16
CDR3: CASSRQSVGVQPQHF
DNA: TGTGCCAGCAGCCGCCAATCAGTAGGGGTTCAGCCCCAGCATTTT

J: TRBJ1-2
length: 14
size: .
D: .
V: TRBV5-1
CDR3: CASSSSPRGSGYTF
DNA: TGCGCCAGCAGCTCAAGTCCCCGGGGGTCTGGCTACACCTTC

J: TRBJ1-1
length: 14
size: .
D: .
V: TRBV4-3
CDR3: CASSQRRGSTEAFF
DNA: TGCGCCAGCAGCCAGAGGCGGGGATCTACTGAAGCTTTCTTT

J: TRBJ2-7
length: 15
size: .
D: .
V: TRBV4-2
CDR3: CASSQSGRLGDEQYF
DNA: TGTGCCAGCAGCCAAAGTGGCAGACTAGGGGACGAGCAGTACTTC

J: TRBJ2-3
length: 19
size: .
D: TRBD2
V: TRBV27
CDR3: CASSPRRFSGGSRTDTQYF
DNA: TGTGCCAGCAGTCCCCGACGTTTCTCGGGAGGTTCACGCACAGATACGCAGTATTTT

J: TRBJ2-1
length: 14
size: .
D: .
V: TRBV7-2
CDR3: CASSRRLGRNEQFF
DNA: TGTGCCAGCAGCCGGCGGCTGGGTCGGAATGAGCAGTTCTTC

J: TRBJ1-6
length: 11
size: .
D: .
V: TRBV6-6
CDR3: CASSSNSPLHF
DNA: TGTGCCAGCAGTAGTAATTCACCCCTCCACTTT